The clone carrying this T cell receptor beta chain is a singleton in its sample. This sample stems from a study of CD8+CD57+ T cells in acquired aplastic anemia. Germline CDR1 SGHVS, CDR2 FQNEAQ. V was pared by 4 bases and J by 6 bases, with 3 bases of the junction left unmatched. This CDR3 is 13 amino acids long. Sequenced patients had shown CD8+CD57+ cell expansion by flow cytometry. Patients had received no therapy at the time of blood sampling. Profiling that covered TCR beta VDJ and CDR3 relied on genomic DNA as its template. MiXCR, applied by TCRdb to the reads, yields one record per CDR3 protein. The sample records roughly 160,000 distinct CDR3 sequences, around 50% being singletons.

The clonotype originates from a human donor with aplastic anemia. The V and J genes are TRBV7-8 and TRBJ2-1; 7 nucleotides match TRBD2. The sequencing input was sorted CD4+, CD8+, or CD8+CD57+ T cells (not recorded which) from PBMCs. Written as DNA, the CDR3 is TGTGCCAGCAGCTACGGGACTACCAATGAGCAGTTCTTC. Encoded protein: CASSYGTTNEQFF. The whole variable domain, filled in from reference TRBV7-8 and TRBJ2-1, reads GAGVSQSPRYKVAKRGQDVALRCDPISGHVSLFWYQQALGQGPEFLTYFQNEAQLDKSGLPSDRFFAERPEGSVSTLKIQRTQQEDSAVYLCASSYGTTNEQFFGPGTRLTVL.